The TCR beta chain described here comes from a study of beta chain features in type 1 diabetes. Across the whole study: Age and gender were similar between patients and healthy donors, as were cell yields.

Sequenced material consisted of expressed TCRB transcripts (all of the isolated RNA was reverse transcribed). The repertoire was sequenced with immunoSEQ multiplex PCR; TCRdb's copy has only in-frame clones and lacks some. The sample holds about 140,000 clones, 10% seen once. The sample holds a few counts of this clone. Germline CDR1 MNHEY, CDR2 SVGAGI. The CDR3 runs 14 residues. Losses at the gene ends were 6 bases for V and 5 bases for J; bases not matched to a gene: 9. The chain is built from TRBV6-5 and TRBJ2-5; the match to TRBD1 covers 7 bases. This clonotype was sampled from a man between 18 and 35 years old in good health. The sequencing input was naive CD4+ T cells from blood. The CDR3 loop reads CASRKTGSGETQYF. The DNA of the CDR3 is TGTGCCAGCAGGAAGACAGGGTCCGGGGAGACCCAGTACTTC.